The source of this TCR beta chain is a study of cytomegalovirus exposure and HLA in healthy donors. Findings of the study overall: On later analysis, the bulk of CMV-associated TCR beta chains appeared to be HLA-restricted.

This PCR relied on a set of 60 Vbeta primers and 13 Jbeta primers. TCRdb keeps only in-frame clones here, not all; method: immunoSEQ multiplex PCR. The data contain 150,000 to 200,000 clones, about 79% of them singletons. CDR1 is GTSNPN, CDR2 SVGIG, per germline (reference sequence). Trimming at V came to 0 bases and at J to 0 bases, leaving 11 bases not matched to a gene. The CDR3 totals 18 residues. Turning to this clone: Antigen: not known.

This sequence was found in a man aged 45 to 65 in good health and CMV-seropositive. The chain joins TRBV30 to TRBJ1-3; the match to TRBD1 covers 7 bases. The sample comprised PBMCs. The CDR3 coding sequence is TGTGCCTGGAGTGTCCCTGACAAGGGGGCCCACTCTGGAAACACCATATATTTT. Translation gives CAWSVPDKGAHSGNTIYF.